This T cell receptor (beta chain) was retrieved from a study of regulatory T cells in long-lasting Graves disease. Time point denoted: newly diagnosed GD, antithyroid drugs for less than 3 months. The TCR library was prepared using RNA isolated from PBMCs. This clonotype has at least ten counts. The antigen remains unidentified. In building TCR beta libraries, iRepertoire HTBI primers were used together with Arm-PCR of CDR3 regions. TCRdb passed the multiplex PCR reads through MiXCR, listing each CDR3 protein once. This sample has 400,000 to 500,000 distinct CDR3 sequences, with roughly 15% found just once. The junction had 22 bases not matched to a gene; V was cut back by 3 bases and J by 1 base. The CDR3 extends over 21 amino acids. Overall study results and limits: TCR diversity was lower in persistent Graves' patients than in newly diagnosed ones. Patients with persistent disease showed a bias toward TRBV28, TRBJ1-2 and TRBJ2-5.

This sample was shared with a second study, whose subject was T cells in Graves' hyperthyroidism and ophthalmopathy.

The chain carries TRBV12-3 or TRBV12-4 and TRBJ1-1, with TRBD1 matching over 8 bases. Sequences were derived from peripheral blood mononuclear cells (PBMCs), sampled at new diagnosis, from a patient treated with antithyroid drugs. This receptor was obtained from a woman aged 50 to 60 with Graves disease. This chain's CDR3 is CASSLMLQGARPQTTNTEAFF. The CDR3 coding sequence is TGTGCCAGCAGTTTGATGTTGCAGGGGGCGAGGCCCCAGACTACGAACACTGAAGCTTTCTTT.